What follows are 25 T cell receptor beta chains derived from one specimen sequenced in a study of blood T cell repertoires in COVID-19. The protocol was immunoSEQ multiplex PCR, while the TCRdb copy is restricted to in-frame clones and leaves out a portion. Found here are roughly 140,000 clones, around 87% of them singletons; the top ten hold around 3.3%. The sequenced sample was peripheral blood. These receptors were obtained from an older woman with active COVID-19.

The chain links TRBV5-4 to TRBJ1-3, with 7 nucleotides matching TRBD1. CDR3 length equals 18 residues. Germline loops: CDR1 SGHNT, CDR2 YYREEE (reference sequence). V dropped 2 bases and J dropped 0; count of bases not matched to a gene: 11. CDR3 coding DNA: TGTGCCAGCAGCTTTGGTCGGGACAGCTTTTACTCTGGAAACACCATATATTTT. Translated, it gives CASSFGRDSFYSGNTIYF.

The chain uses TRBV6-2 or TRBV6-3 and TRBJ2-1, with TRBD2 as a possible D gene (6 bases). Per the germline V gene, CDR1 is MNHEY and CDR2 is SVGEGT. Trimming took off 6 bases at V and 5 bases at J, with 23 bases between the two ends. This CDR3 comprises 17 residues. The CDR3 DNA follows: TGTGCCAGCAGCCTCCCCCGGACTATTGTCGCTGACAATGAGCAGTTCTTC. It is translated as CASSLPRTIVADNEQFF.

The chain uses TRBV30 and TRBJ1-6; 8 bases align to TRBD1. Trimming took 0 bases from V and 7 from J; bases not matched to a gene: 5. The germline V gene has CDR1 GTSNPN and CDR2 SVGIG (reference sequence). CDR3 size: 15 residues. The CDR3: CAWSVLGQGNSPLHF. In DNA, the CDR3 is TGTGCCTGGAGTGTACTTGGACAGGGAAATTCACCCCTCCACTTT.

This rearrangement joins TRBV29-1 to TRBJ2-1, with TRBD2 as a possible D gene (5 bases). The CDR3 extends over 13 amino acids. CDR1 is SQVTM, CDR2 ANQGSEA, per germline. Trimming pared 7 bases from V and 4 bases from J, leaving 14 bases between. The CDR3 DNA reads TGCAGCGCCGGAGCAGCGGATTACAATGAGCAGTTCTTC. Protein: CSAGAADYNEQFF.

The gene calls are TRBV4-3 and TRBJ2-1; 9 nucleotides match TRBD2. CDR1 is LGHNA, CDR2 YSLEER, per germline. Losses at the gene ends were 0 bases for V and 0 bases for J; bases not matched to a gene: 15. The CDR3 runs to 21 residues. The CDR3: CASSQDPGLAGRRSSYNEQFF. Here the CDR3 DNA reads TGCGCCAGCAGCCAAGATCCAGGGCTAGCGGGACGAAGAAGCTCCTACAATGAGCAGTTCTTC.

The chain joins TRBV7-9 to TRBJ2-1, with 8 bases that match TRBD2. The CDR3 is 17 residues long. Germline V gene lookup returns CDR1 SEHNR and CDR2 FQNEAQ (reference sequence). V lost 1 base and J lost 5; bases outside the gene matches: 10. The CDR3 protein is CASSLDPSTSADNEQFF. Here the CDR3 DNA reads TGTGCCAGCAGCTTAGACCCGTCGACTAGCGCCGACAATGAGCAGTTCTTC.

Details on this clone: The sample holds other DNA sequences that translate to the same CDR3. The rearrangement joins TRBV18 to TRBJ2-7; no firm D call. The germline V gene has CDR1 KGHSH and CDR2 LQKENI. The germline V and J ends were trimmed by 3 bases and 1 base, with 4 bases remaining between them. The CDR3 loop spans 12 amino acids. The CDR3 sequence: CASSPSSYEQYF. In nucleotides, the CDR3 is TGTGCCAGCTCACCCTCGTCCTACGAGCAGTACTTC.

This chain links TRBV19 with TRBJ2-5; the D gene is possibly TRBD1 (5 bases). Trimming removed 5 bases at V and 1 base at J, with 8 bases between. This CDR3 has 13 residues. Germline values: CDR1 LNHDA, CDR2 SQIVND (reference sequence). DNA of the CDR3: TGTGCCAGTAGTTCGCAGGGCCAAGAGACCCAGTACTTC. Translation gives CASSSQGQETQYF. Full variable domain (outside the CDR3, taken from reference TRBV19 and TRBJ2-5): DGGITQSPKYLFRKEGQNVTLSCEQNLNHDAMYWYRQDPGQGLRLIYYSQIVNDFQKGDIAEGYSVSREKKESFPLTVTSAQKNPTAFYLCASSSQGQETQYFGPGTRLLVL.

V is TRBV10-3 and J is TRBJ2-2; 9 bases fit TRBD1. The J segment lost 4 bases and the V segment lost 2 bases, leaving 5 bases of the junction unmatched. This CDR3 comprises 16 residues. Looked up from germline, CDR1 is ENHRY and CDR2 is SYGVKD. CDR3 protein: CAISEGGQGITGELFF. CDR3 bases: TGTGCCATCAGTGAGGGGGGACAGGGCATCACCGGGGAGCTGTTTTTT.

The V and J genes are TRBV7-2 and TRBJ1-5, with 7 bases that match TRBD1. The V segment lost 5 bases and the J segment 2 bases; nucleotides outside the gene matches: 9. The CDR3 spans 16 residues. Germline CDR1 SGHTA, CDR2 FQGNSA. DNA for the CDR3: TGTGCCAGCAGCACCCGGGACAGAGGGGGCAATCAGCCCCAGCATTTT. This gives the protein CASSTRDRGGNQPQHF. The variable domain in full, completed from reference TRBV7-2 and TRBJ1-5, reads GAGVSQSPSNKVTEKGKDVELRCDPISGHTALYWYRQSLGQGLEFLIYFQGNSAPDKSGLPSDRFSAERTGGSVSTLTIQRTQQEDSAVYLCASSTRDRGGNQPQHFGDGTRLSIL.

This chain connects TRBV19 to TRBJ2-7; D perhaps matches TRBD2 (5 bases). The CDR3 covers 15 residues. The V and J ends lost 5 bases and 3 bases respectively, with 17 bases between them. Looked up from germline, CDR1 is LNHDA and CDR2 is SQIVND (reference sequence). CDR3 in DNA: TGTGCCAGTAGTCCACGGACCGCGAGCGGCTACGAGCAGTACTTC. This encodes CASSPRTASGYEQYF.

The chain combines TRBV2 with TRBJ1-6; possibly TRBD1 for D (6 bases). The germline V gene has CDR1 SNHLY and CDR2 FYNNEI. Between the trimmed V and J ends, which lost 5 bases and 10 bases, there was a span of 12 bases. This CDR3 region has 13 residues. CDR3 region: CASSRDMSSPLHF. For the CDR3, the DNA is TGTGCCAGCAGTCGGGACATGAGCTCACCCCTCCACTTT. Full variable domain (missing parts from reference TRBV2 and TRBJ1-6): EPEVTQTPSHQVTQMGQEVILRCVPISNHLYFYWYRQILGQKVEFLVSFYNNEISEKSEIFDDQFSVERPDGSNFTLKIRSTKLEDSAMYFCASSRDMSSPLHFGNGTRLTVT.

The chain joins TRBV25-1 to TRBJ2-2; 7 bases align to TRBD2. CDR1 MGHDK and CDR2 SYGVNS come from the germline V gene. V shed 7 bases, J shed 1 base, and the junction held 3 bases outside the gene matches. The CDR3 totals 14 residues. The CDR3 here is CASTSGMNTGELFF. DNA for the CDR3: TGTGCCAGCACGAGCGGGATGAACACCGGGGAGCTGTTTTTT.

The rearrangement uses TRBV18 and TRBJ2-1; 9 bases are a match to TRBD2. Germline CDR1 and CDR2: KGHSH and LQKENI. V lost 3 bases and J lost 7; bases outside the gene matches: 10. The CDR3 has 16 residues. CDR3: CASSPQASGNGNEQFF. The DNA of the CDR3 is TGTGCCAGCTCACCTCAGGCTAGCGGGAACGGGAATGAGCAGTTCTTC.

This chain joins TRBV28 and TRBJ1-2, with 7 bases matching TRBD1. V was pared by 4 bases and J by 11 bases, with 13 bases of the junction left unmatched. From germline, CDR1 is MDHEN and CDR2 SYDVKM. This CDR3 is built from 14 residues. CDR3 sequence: CASSWGRGQDSYTF. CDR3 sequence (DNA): TGTGCCAGCAGTTGGGGCCGCGGACAGGACAGTTACACCTTC.

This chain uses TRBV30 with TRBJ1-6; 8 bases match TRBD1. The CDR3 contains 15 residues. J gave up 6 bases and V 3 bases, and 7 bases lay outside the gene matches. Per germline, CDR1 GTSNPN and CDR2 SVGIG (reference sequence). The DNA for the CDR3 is TGTGCCTGGAGGAGGAGGACAGGGCCTAATTCACCCCTCCACTTT. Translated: CAWRRRTGPNSPLHF.

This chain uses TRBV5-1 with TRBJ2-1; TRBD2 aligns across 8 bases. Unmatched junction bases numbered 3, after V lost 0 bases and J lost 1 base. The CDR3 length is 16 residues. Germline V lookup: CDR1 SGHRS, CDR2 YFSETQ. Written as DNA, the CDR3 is TGCGCCAGCAGCTTGGCGGTAGCGGGGTCCTACAATGAGCAGTTCTTC. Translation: CASSLAVAGSYNEQFF.

In DNA, the CDR3 is TGTGCCAGCAGTGTCAGGGAATGTGGCTACACCTTC. Translation gives CASSVRECGYTF. The chain uses TRBV21-1 and TRBJ1-2; TRBD1 is taken as the D call from the table, unchecked against the DNA. TRBV21-1 is termed a pseudogene. The CDR3 sequence is 12 residues long.

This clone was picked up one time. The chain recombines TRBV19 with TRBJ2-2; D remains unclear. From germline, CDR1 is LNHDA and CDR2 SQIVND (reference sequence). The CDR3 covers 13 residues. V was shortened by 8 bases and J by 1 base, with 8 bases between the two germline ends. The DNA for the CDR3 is TGTGCCAGTCTTTCCGGGAACACCGGGGAGCTGTTTTTT. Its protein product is CASLSGNTGELFF.

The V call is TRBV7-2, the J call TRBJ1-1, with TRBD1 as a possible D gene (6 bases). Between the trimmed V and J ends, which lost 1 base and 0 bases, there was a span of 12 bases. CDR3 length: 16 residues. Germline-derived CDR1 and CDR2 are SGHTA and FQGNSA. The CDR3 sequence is CASSLEAGVLNTEAFF. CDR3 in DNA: TGTGCCAGCAGCTTAGAAGCAGGGGTTTTGAACACTGAAGCTTTCTTT.

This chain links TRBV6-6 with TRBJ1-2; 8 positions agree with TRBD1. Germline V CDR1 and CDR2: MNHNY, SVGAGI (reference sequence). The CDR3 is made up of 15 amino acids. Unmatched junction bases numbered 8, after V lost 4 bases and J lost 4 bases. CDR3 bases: TGTGCCAGCAGTTTCGGACAGGGTGAGGGCTATGGCTACACCTTC. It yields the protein CASSFGQGEGYGYTF.

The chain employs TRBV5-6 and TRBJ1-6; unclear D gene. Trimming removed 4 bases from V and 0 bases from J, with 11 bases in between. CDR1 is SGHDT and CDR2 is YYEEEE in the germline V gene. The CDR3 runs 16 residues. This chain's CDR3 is CASSPIGASYNSPLHF. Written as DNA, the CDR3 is TGTGCCAGCAGCCCGATCGGAGCCTCCTATAATTCACCCCTCCACTTT.

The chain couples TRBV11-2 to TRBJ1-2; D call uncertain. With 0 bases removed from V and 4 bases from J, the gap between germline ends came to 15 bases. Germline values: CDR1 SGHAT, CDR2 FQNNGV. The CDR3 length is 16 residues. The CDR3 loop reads CASSLDRTGTSYGYTF. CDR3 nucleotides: TGTGCCAGCAGCTTAGATCGAACGGGTACGAGCTATGGCTACACCTTC.

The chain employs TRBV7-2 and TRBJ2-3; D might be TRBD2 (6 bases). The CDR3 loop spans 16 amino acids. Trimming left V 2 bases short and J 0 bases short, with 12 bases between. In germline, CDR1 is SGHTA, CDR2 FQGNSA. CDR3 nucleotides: TGTGCCAGCAGCTTACGAGGGAGGCTTAGCACAGATACGCAGTATTTT. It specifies CASSLRGRLSTDTQYF.

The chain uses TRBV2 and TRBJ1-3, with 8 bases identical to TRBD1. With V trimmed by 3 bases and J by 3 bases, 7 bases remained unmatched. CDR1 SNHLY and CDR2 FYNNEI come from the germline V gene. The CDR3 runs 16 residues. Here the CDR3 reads CASSDQGALLGNTIYF. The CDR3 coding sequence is TGTGCCAGCAGTGATCAGGGGGCTCTCCTTGGAAACACCATATATTTT.